The present entry profiles one T cell receptor (beta chain) with its context. In germline, CDR1 is MNHEY, CDR2 SMNVEV (reference sequence). CDR3 size: 15 residues. Trimming removed 6 bases at V and 3 bases at J, with 15 bases between. This entry is derived from a study of T cell changes during pregnancy in multiple sclerosis. Sequencing used immunoSEQ multiplex PCR; TCRdb keeps in-frame clones, though not all of them. The table has about 76,000 clones, roughly 92% seen once. Sequencing used peripheral blood, obtained after pregnancy. The chain recombines TRBV27 with TRBJ1-5; D is possibly TRBD1 (5 bases). The clonotype was recovered from a female donor in good health, enrolled as a control in a pregnancy study. The chain's CDR3 is CASRPEGRFNQPQHF. Written as DNA, the CDR3 is TGTGCCAGCAGACCGGAGGGACGGTTCAATCAGCCCCAGCATTTT.